These 25 T cell receptor beta chains came from one sample sequenced in a study of blood T cell repertoires in COVID-19. The data were produced by immunoSEQ multiplex PCR, yet TCRdb's version contains in-frame clones alone and is incomplete. The data show some 120,000 clones, approximately 80% seen once. The sample consisted of peripheral blood. These receptor sequences come from a woman in her forties or fifties with acute or convalescent COVID-19.

The chain uses TRBV14 and TRBJ2-1; D unresolved. The CDR3 extends over 13 amino acids. V was clipped by 1 base and J by 6 bases, with 7 bases between them. Germline V gene lookup returns CDR1 SGHDN and CDR2 FVKESK. CDR3 nucleotides: TGTGCCAGCAGCCAAGTGTCAGGCAATGAGCAGTTCTTC. The encoded protein is CASSQVSGNEQFF.

The chain joins TRBV5-1 to TRBJ1-2, with 8 bases fitting TRBD1. Trimming took 1 base from V and 4 from J; bases not matched to a gene: 3. The CDR3 totals 14 residues. Germline V gene sequence: CDR1 SGHRS, CDR2 YFSETQ. The DNA for the CDR3 is TGCGCCAGCAGCTTGACAGGGGGTAGCTATGGCTACACCTTC. It translates to CASSLTGGSYGYTF. Variable domain in full (rest from reference TRBV5-1 and TRBJ1-2): KAGVTQTPRYLIKTRGQQVTLSCSPISGHRSVSWYQQTPGQGLQFLFEYFSETQRNKGNFPGRFSGRQFSNSRSEMNVSTLELGDSALYLCASSLTGGSYGYTFGSGTRLTVV.

The rearrangement joins TRBV29-1 to TRBJ1-2; the match to TRBD1 covers 9 bases. With 6 bases clipped from V and 1 base from J, the junction kept 3 bases outside the gene matches. CDR3 length: 13 residues. From germline, CDR1 is SQVTM and CDR2 ANQGSEA. CDR3 in DNA: TGCAGCGTGTCGGACAGGGGTAACTATGGCTACACCTTC. It is translated as CSVSDRGNYGYTF.

The rearrangement links TRBV11-2 to TRBJ1-1; D is uncertain. Per the germline V gene, CDR1 is SGHAT and CDR2 is FQNNGV. This CDR3 comprises 14 residues. V was shortened by 2 bases and J by 0 bases, with 7 bases between the two germline ends. For the CDR3, the DNA is TGTGCCAGCAGCTTAAGCCGGGTGAACACTGAAGCTTTCTTT. It is translated as CASSLSRVNTEAFF. Together with reference TRBV11-2 and TRBJ1-1, the CDR3 gives the full variable domain: EAGVAQSPRYKIIEKRQSVAFWCNPISGHATLYWYQQILGQGPKLLIQFQNNGVVDDSQLPKDRFSAERLKGVDSTLKIQPAKLEDSAVYLCASSLSRVNTEAFFGQGTRLTVV.

The chain links TRBV10-3 to TRBJ2-3; 13 positions match TRBD2. The CDR3 length is 19 residues. The germline gives CDR1 ENHRY, CDR2 SYGVKD. J gave up 0 bases and V 0 bases, and 6 bases lay outside the gene matches. The CDR3 DNA is TGTGCCATCAGTGAGTCAGCGGGACTAGCGGGATCTAGCACAGATACGCAGTATTTT. Translated: CAISESAGLAGSSTDTQYF.

The rearrangement links TRBV13 to TRBJ2-7; the D gene is possibly TRBD1 (7 bases). Deletions cut 5 bases from V and 6 bases from J, with 20 bases between. Per the germline V gene, CDR1 is PRHDT and CDR2 is FYEKMQ (reference sequence). CDR3 length: 15 amino acids. CDR3 bases: TGTGCCAGCAGCACGTGGGGCAGGGGGGCGTCCGAGCAGTACTTC. As protein: CASSTWGRGASEQYF.

V gene TRBV29-1 combines with J gene TRBJ2-3, with 14 positions matching TRBD2. The CDR3 length is 14 residues. The germline CDR1 and CDR2 sequences are SQVTM and ANQGSEA. V lost 6 bases to trimming and J lost 8 bases; unmatched junction nucleotides: 7. The CDR3 spells CSVGLAGARGTQYF. The DNA of the CDR3 is TGCAGCGTGGGACTAGCGGGGGCCAGGGGTACGCAGTATTTT.

V gene TRBV5-8 combines with J gene TRBJ1-3; unclear D gene. V was pared by 0 bases and J by 0 bases, with 16 bases between. CDR3 length equals 18 residues. The germline V gene encodes CDR1 SGHTS and CDR2 YDEGEE. DNA of the CDR3: TGTGCCAGCAGCTTGGGCTGGAGGAAGGGCGGCTCTGGAAACACCATATATTTT. It yields the protein CASSLGWRKGGSGNTIYF.

The chain carries TRBV6-5 and TRBJ1-2; D gene unclear. CDR3 size: 13 residues. The V gene lost 3 bases and the J gene lost 7 bases, with 12 bases spanning the gap. Looked up from germline, CDR1 is MNHEY and CDR2 is SVGAGI. This CDR3 is CASSYDRESGYTF. The CDR3 DNA reads TGTGCCAGCAGTTATGATCGAGAAAGTGGCTACACCTTC.

V and J are TRBV24-1 and TRBJ2-2; TRBD2 aligns across 10 bases. The CDR3 sequence is 17 residues long. The V gene's germline CDR1 is KGHDR and CDR2 SFDVKD. The V segment lost 3 bases and the J segment 5 bases; nucleotides outside the gene matches: 8. CDR3 region: CATSDTNSGGLTGELFF. The CDR3 DNA follows: TGTGCCACCAGTGATACCAATAGCGGGGGGCTGACCGGGGAGCTGTTTTTT.

This chain links TRBV9 with TRBJ1-2; D gene unclear. The ends were cut back, 0 bases at V and 4 bases at J, with 16 bases in the middle. CDR1 is SGDLS and CDR2 is YYNGEE in the germline V gene. This CDR3 is 16 amino acids long. Here the CDR3 reads CASSVAVREQSYGYTF. In DNA form, the CDR3 reads TGTGCCAGCAGCGTAGCTGTCCGGGAACAGTCCTATGGCTACACCTTC. Drawing the rest from reference TRBV9 and TRBJ1-2, the complete variable domain is DSGVTQTPKHLITATGQRVTLRCSPRSGDLSVYWYQQSLDQGLQFLIQYYNGEERAKGNILERFSAQQFPDLHSELNLSSLELGDSALYFCASSVAVREQSYGYTFGSGTRLTVV.

This clone was found many times. The rearrangement joins TRBV2 to TRBJ2-7; D not resolved. V was clipped by 4 bases and J by 3 bases, with 10 bases between them. Germline values: CDR1 SNHLY, CDR2 FYNNEI. The CDR3 covers 13 residues. The CDR3 sequence: CASSVVANYEQYF. In DNA form, the CDR3 reads TGTGCCAGCAGTGTAGTTGCGAACTACGAGCAGTACTTC.

This clone showed up just once. This sample also contains other DNA sequences that code for the same CDR3. The genes are TRBV2 and TRBJ1-1, with a weak D call TRBD1 (5 bases). Trimming removed 6 bases at V and 0 bases at J, with 8 bases between. The CDR3 loop spans 13 amino acids. The germline gives CDR1 SNHLY, CDR2 FYNNEI. DNA for the CDR3: TGTGCCAGCAGCGGACAACTGAACACTGAAGCTTTCTTT. Amino acid sequence: CASSGQLNTEAFF.

The V and J genes are TRBV6-1 and TRBJ1-1, with 10 nucleotides matching TRBD1. The germline V gene has CDR1 MNHNS and CDR2 SASEGT. This CDR3 is built from 15 residues. Trimming removed 2 bases from V and 4 bases from J; junction bases left unmatched: 4. CDR3 bases: TGTGCCAGCAGTGAATGGGGACAGGGGAGCACTGAAGCTTTCTTT. As protein: CASSEWGQGSTEAFF.

The V gene is TRBV30, the J gene TRBJ2-1; perhaps TRBD2 as D (6 bases). The V gene's germline CDR1 is GTSNPN and CDR2 SVGIG (reference sequence). The V end lost 0 bases, the J end lost 8 bases, and 8 bases lay between the germline ends. The CDR3 spans 12 residues. The CDR3 spells CAWSVGLHEQFF. The CDR3 DNA reads as TGTGCCTGGAGTGTGGGACTCCATGAGCAGTTCTTC.

The chain has TRBV3-1 (or the pseudogene TRBV3-2) and TRBJ1-4, with 7 positions matching TRBD1. After removal of 2 bases from V and 4 bases from J, the junction contained 4 bases not matched to a gene. CDR3 size: 15 residues. Germline lookup yields CDR1 LGHDT and CDR2 YNNKEL (reference sequence). CDR3 sequence reads: CASSQSTGINEKLFF. CDR3 nucleotides: TGTGCCAGCAGCCAATCGACAGGGATTAATGAAAAACTGTTTTTT.

The rearrangement uses TRBV2 and TRBJ2-7, with 7 positions matching TRBD2. Trimming cost V 1 base and J 8 bases; bases outside gene matches: 8. Germline lookup yields CDR1 SNHLY and CDR2 FYNNEI. This CDR3 spans 14 amino acids. CDR3 amino acids: CASSEVGGGMKQYF. CDR3 sequence (DNA): TGTGCCAGCAGTGAAGTCGGCGGGGGTATGAAGCAGTACTTC. The full variable domain, rest sourced from reference TRBV2 and TRBJ2-7, is EPEVTQTPSHQVTQMGQEVILRCVPISNHLYFYWYRQILGQKVEFLVSFYNNEISEKSEIFDDQFSVERPDGSNFTLKIRSTKLEDSAMYFCASSEVGGGMKQYFGPGTRLTVT.

The V gene is TRBV11-2, the J gene TRBJ2-5, with 8 bases fitting TRBD2. The V and J ends lost 0 bases and 2 bases, in that order; junction bases with no gene match: 5. CDR1 SGHAT and CDR2 FQNNGV come from the germline V gene. This CDR3 spans 16 amino acids. In DNA form, the CDR3 reads TGTGCCAGCAGCTTAGATCGAACTAGCGGTCAAGAGACCCAGTACTTC. Translating it yields CASSLDRTSGQETQYF. Based on the CDR3 plus reference TRBV11-2 and TRBJ2-5, the full variable domain is EAGVAQSPRYKIIEKRQSVAFWCNPISGHATLYWYQQILGQGPKLLIQFQNNGVVDDSQLPKDRFSAERLKGVDSTLKIQPAKLEDSAVYLCASSLDRTSGQETQYFGPGTRLLVL.

The V and J genes are TRBV9 and TRBJ2-1, with TRBD2 identical over 8 bases. The CDR3 totals 15 residues. Trimming at V came to 0 bases and at J to 6 bases, leaving 5 bases not matched to a gene. Germline V CDR1 and CDR2: SGDLS, YYNGEE. The CDR3 protein is CASSVGRGERNEQFF. The CDR3 nucleotides are TGTGCCAGCAGCGTAGGGCGGGGGGAACGCAATGAGCAGTTCTTC.

This chain links TRBV27 with TRBJ1-1; D possibly corresponds to TRBD1 (6 bases). The germline V and J ends were trimmed by 5 bases and 0 bases, with 10 bases remaining between them. Germline CDR1 and CDR2: MNHEY and SMNVEV (reference sequence). This CDR3 spans 14 amino acids. In DNA form, the CDR3 reads TGTGCCAGCAGTCGCACAGGGATGAACACTGAAGCTTTCTTT. Amino acid sequence: CASSRTGMNTEAFF.

This clone was recorded only once. This chain connects TRBV5-1 to TRBJ1-6; a weak D match, TRBD1 (5 bases). V dropped 1 base and J dropped 10 bases, with 18 bases sitting between them. This CDR3 comprises 16 residues. CDR1 and CDR2 from the germline V gene are SGHRS and YFSETQ. The CDR3, as DNA: TGCGCCAGCAGCTTGTCTCCGGACGGAGGGGCCTCACCCCTCCACTTT. Encoded protein: CASSLSPDGGASPLHF. The full variable domain, its missing parts supplied by reference TRBV5-1 and TRBJ1-6, is KAGVTQTPRYLIKTRGQQVTLSCSPISGHRSVSWYQQTPGQGLQFLFEYFSETQRNKGNFPGRFSGRQFSNSRSEMNVSTLELGDSALYLCASSLSPDGGASPLHFGNGTRLTVT.

The rearrangement joins TRBV5-1 to TRBJ2-6; 9 bases agree with TRBD1. Germline loops: CDR1 SGHRS, CDR2 YFSETQ. Trimming removed 0 bases from V and 2 bases from J; junction bases left unmatched: 6. The CDR3 length is 18 residues. CDR3 sequence reads: CASSLASGQGPGANVLTF. CDR3 in DNA: TGCGCCAGCAGCTTGGCGTCGGGACAGGGCCCTGGGGCCAACGTCCTGACTTTC.

Here the CDR3 reads CASSQNGDNQPQHF. The CDR3, as DNA: TGTGCCAGCAGCCAAAACGGGGACAATCAGCCCCAGCATTTT. The rearrangement links TRBV7-9 to TRBJ1-5; D gene ambiguous. The CDR3 is made up of 14 amino acids. The V gene lost 5 bases and the J gene lost 3 bases, with 11 bases spanning the gap. Germline CDR1 and CDR2: SEHNR and FQNEAQ (reference sequence).

The chain uses TRBV30 and TRBJ1-4; D is perhaps TRBD1 (5 bases). CDR1 GTSNPN and CDR2 SVGIG come from the germline V gene (reference sequence). Trimming stripped 0 bases from V and 6 bases from J, with 11 bases between. This CDR3 is 14 amino acids long. Here the CDR3 reads CAWSVKGPDEKLFF. The CDR3 region has the DNA TGTGCCTGGAGTGTGAAGGGGCCGGATGAAAAACTGTTTTTT.

This sequence joins TRBV27 and TRBJ2-1, with 8 bases identical to TRBD2. The CDR3 has 13 amino acids. J gave up 10 bases and V 3 bases, and 5 bases lay outside the gene matches. Per germline, CDR1 MNHEY and CDR2 SMNVEV (reference sequence). The CDR3 region is CASSFIGGDEQFF. The CDR3 DNA sequence: TGTGCCAGCAGTTTTATCGGGGGGGACGAGCAGTTCTTC.